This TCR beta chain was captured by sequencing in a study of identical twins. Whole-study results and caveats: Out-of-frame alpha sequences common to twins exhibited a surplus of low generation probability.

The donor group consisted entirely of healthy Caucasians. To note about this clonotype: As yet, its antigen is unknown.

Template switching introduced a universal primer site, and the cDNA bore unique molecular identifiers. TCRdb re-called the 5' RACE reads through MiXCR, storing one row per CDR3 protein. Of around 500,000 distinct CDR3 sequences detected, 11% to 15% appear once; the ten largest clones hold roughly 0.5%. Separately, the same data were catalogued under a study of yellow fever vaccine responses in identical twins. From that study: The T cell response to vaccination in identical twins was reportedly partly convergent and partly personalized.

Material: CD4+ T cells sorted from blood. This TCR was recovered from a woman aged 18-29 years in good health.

The CDR3 bases are TGTGCCAGCTTTGGGGTTAAGGGTGGCTACACCTTC. Encoded protein: CASFGVKGGYTF. The chain has TRBV4-2 and TRBJ1-2; D remains unclear. From germline, CDR1 is LGHNA and CDR2 YNFKEQ. The CDR3 covers 12 residues. Trimming removed 8 bases from V and 7 bases from J, with 14 bases in between.